Presented here are 15 T cell receptor beta chains from one specimen sequenced in a study of blood T cells in healthy people across ages. It was with a sample-barcoded 5' primer and a J-beta primer mix that a second PCR of about 6 to 12 cycles was run. Each CDR3 protein gets one entry after TCRdb re-called the 5' RACE reads with MiXCR. The top ten clones hold 25% to 35% of a sample with hundreds of thousands of distinct CDR3 sequences, around 49% of them seen once. Sequenced material: blood. The receptors shown here come from a woman in her fifties or sixties in good health.

The chain recombines TRBV20-1 with TRBJ2-5; 14 bases are shared with TRBD2. Germline lookup yields CDR1 DFQATT and CDR2 SNEGSKA (reference sequence). The CDR3 consists of 18 residues. V shed 0 bases, J shed 13 bases, and the junction held 19 bases outside the gene matches. In DNA form, the CDR3 reads TGCAGTGCTAGAGATTTTCGAGGACTAGCGGGAGGAATCAATGAGCGGTACTTC. This codes for CSARDFRGLAGGINERYF.

In its sample, this clonotype was seen a few times. The chain has TRBV7-3 and TRBJ2-1; TRBD1 matches at 8 bases. This CDR3 is built from 15 residues. Germline CDR1 and CDR2: SGHTA and FQGTGA. With V trimmed by 3 bases and J by 4 bases, 5 bases remained unmatched. CDR3 bases: TGTGCCAGCAGCTTTAACCAGGGGGCGTACAATGAGCAGTTCTTC. It is translated as CASSFNQGAYNEQFF.

The rearrangement uses TRBV29-1 and TRBJ2-1, with 8 positions matching TRBD1. Per the germline V gene, CDR1 is SQVTM and CDR2 is ANQGSEA. The CDR3 covers 16 residues. J lost 13 bases, V lost 8 bases, and 25 bases had no gene match. The CDR3 is CSTRKGGQGGGETQFF. The CDR3 DNA reads as TGCAGCACTAGAAAGGGTGGACAGGGTGGTGGGGAGACCCAGTTCTTC.

This clonotype has more than one count but fewer than ten. The chain has TRBV12-3 or TRBV12-4 and TRBJ1-2; 8 bases align to TRBD1. The trim removed 4 bases at V and 3 bases at J, leaving 4 bases unmatched. The length of the CDR3 is 14 residues. The CDR3 here is CASSSPDRDYGYTF. The CDR3 nucleotides are TGTGCCAGCAGTTCCCCGGACAGGGACTATGGCTACACCTTC.

The chain employs TRBV20-1 and TRBJ1-1; maybe TRBD1 (5 bases). V lost 7 bases and J 1 base, leaving 19 bases between the germline ends. Germline V gene sequence: CDR1 DFQATT, CDR2 SNEGSKA (reference sequence). The CDR3 is 15 amino acids. CDR3 in amino acids: CSDLKGPGTNTEAFF. For the CDR3, the DNA is TGCAGTGACCTAAAGGGGCCCGGGACGAACACTGAAGCTTTCTTT.

The chain carries TRBV7-8 and TRBJ2-1; D tentatively reads TRBD1 or TRBD2 (6 bases each). The germline V gene encodes CDR1 SGHVS and CDR2 FQNEAQ. The CDR3 contains 15 residues. The germline V and J ends were trimmed by 0 bases and 8 bases, with 14 bases remaining between them. In nucleotides, the CDR3 is TGTGCCAGCAGCTTAGCGGGGGGCCCGGGGGATGAGCAGTTCTTC. Translated: CASSLAGGPGDEQFF.

This clonotype was seen a few times. The chain employs TRBV7-3 and TRBJ2-5; TRBD1 matches 7 bases. Germline V lookup: CDR1 SGHTA, CDR2 FQGTGA. The CDR3 is 13 amino acids. Unmatched junction bases numbered 7, after V lost 6 bases and J lost 6 bases. As DNA, the CDR3 is TGTGCCAGCAGTTCCGAGGGGGCTCAGACCCAGTACTTC. It specifies CASSSEGAQTQYF.

This clonotype was picked up a small number of times. The chain employs TRBV12-3 or TRBV12-4 and TRBJ2-1; D is unclear. The V end lost 5 bases, the J end lost 0 bases, and 5 bases lay between the germline ends. The CDR3 loop spans 13 amino acids. CDR3: CASSPTSYNEQFF. CDR3 nucleotides: TGTGCCAGCAGTCCCACCTCCTACAATGAGCAGTTCTTC.

V usage is TRBV2 and J usage is TRBJ2-4; D is perhaps TRBD2 (6 bases). The J call may be incorrect, as the DNA end agrees better with TRBJ2-5. This CDR3 contains 12 residues. Germline V gene lookup returns CDR1 SNHLY and CDR2 FYNNEI. The CDR3: CASGEARETQYF. CDR3 coding DNA: TGTGCCAGCGGGGAGGCTAGAGAGACCCAGTACTTC.

This clonotype was found once. The chain joins TRBV28 to TRBJ2-3; D possibly corresponds to TRBD1 (5 bases). The CDR3 runs to 14 residues. The germline V gene encodes CDR1 MDHEN and CDR2 SYDVKM. V dropped 2 bases and J dropped 7 bases, with 13 bases sitting between them. The CDR3 region has the DNA TGTGCCAGCAGTTTAGGGGCTGGTAGCCATACGCAGTATTTT. This codes for CASSLGAGSHTQYF.

This rearrangement joins TRBV7-2 to TRBJ2-3; 12 bases are a match to TRBD2. The V segment lost 4 bases and the J segment 0 bases; nucleotides outside the gene matches: 11. The germline CDR1 and CDR2 sequences are SGHTA and FQGNSA. CDR3 length: 19 amino acids. CDR3 sequence reads: CASSSIWLAGGTSTDTQYF. In nucleotides, the CDR3 is TGTGCCAGCAGCTCTATATGGCTAGCGGGAGGGACTAGCACAGATACGCAGTATTTT.

This clonotype was observed at least ten times. The gene calls are TRBV7-2 and TRBJ2-1; 8 positions agree with TRBD1. The CDR3 runs 13 residues. The V gene's germline CDR1 is SGHTA and CDR2 FQGNSA. V lost 5 bases, J lost 8 bases, and 5 bases stayed unmatched. CDR3 DNA sequence: TGTGCCAGCAGCCGACAGGGGTCAGATGAGCAGTTCTTC. It specifies CASSRQGSDEQFF.

This sequence joins TRBV20-1 and TRBJ1-1; 8 bases are a match to TRBD1. The CDR3 has 13 residues. Unmatched junction bases numbered 8, after V lost 6 bases and J lost 5 bases. Germline CDR1 is DFQATT and CDR2 is SNEGSKA (reference sequence). The CDR3 coding sequence is TGCAGTGCCCCCCGGACAGGGTGGACTGAAGCTTTCTTT. Translation: CSAPRTGWTEAFF.

The rearrangement uses TRBV20-1 and TRBJ2-3, with TRBD1 matching 9 bases. The CDR3 runs 13 residues. The germline CDR1 and CDR2 sequences are DFQATT and SNEGSKA (reference sequence). Trimming took 2 bases from V and 5 from J; bases not matched to a gene: 2. CDR3: CSARPGQGDTQYF. In nucleotides, the CDR3 is TGCAGTGCTAGACCGGGACAGGGAGATACGCAGTATTTT.

This clonotype occurred a few times. The chain has TRBV10-3 and TRBJ1-6, with 7 bases lining up with TRBD1. The CDR3 is made up of 12 amino acids. Germline CDR1 and CDR2: ENHRY and SYGVKD. V gave up 11 bases and J gave up 10 bases; unmatched junction bases: 8. The CDR3, as DNA: TGTGCCTCCCGACAGGGAAGATCACCCCTCCACTTT. Translated: CASRQGRSPLHF.